Each of the 18 T cell receptor beta chains below was sequenced from the same sample in a study of metastatic and nonmetastatic thyroid tumors (dated by TCRdb to 2020 to 2022). No patient had received any treatment before thyroid surgery. The library was obtained by PCR. Sequencing was carried out with an Illumina HiSeq 4000. The public reads were run again by TCRdb, first through fastp at Q25 and then through MiXCR, and only productive beta chains were kept. Within this sample are tens of thousands of clones, with roughly 16% of them counted one time only. The ten largest clonotypes hold roughly a tenth of the sample. Specimen: blood. These receptor sequences come from a male donor with papillary thyroid cancer or a benign thyroid nodule (not recorded which). Some clones in this sample may be carry-over from other donors' samples.

In its sample, this clone was seen a few times. An end of the junction differs from the germline gene, which may be a read error. The V and J genes are TRBV6-1 and TRBJ2-6; D perhaps matches TRBD2 (5 bases). The germline gives CDR1 MNHNS, CDR2 SASEGT. The CDR3 runs to 14 residues. CDR3 protein: CASSGLYGDNVLTF. The CDR3 region has the DNA TGTGCCAGCAGTGGGCTATACGGGGACAACGTCCTGACTTTC.

The chain's CDR3 is CATYLGDTIYF. The DNA for the CDR3 is TGTGCCACCTATCTTGGGGACACCATATATTTT. The rearrangement links TRBV24-1 to TRBJ1-3; D call uncertain. Per germline, CDR1 KGHDR and CDR2 SFDVKD. The CDR3 extends over 11 amino acids. V lost 9 bases and J lost 8, with 10 bases in between.

This clone showed up many times. This rearrangement joins TRBV20-1 to TRBJ2-4; TRBD2 matches 14 bases. The ends lost 4 bases at V and 16 bases at J; junction bases unmatched: 3. The CDR3 contains 11 residues. The germline V gene encodes CDR1 DFQATT and CDR2 SNEGSKA (reference sequence). CDR3 loop: CSATGLAGAYF. CDR3 DNA: TGCAGTGCTACGGGACTAGCGGGAGCATACTTC.

The rearrangement joins TRBV4-1 to TRBJ2-2; 7 positions match TRBD1. This CDR3 comprises 15 residues. Germline CDR1 MGHRA, CDR2 YSYEKL. The V and J ends lost 6 bases and 13 bases, in that order; junction bases with no gene match: 17. CDR3 sequence: CASRVSQQGTGWLFF. CDR3 DNA sequence: TGCGCCAGCAGAGTATCACAACAGGGGACCGGGTGGCTGTTTTTT.

This clone was observed at least ten times. This chain links TRBV2 with TRBJ2-7; 7 bases match TRBD2. CDR1 is SNHLY, CDR2 FYNNEI, per germline. This CDR3 contains 15 residues. The trim removed 2 bases at V and 4 bases at J, leaving 8 bases unmatched. The CDR3 DNA reads TGTGCCAGCAGTGAATCGGGGGGAGTGGCATACGAGCAGTACTTC. This gives the protein CASSESGGVAYEQYF.

This clone appeared many times. The CDR3 nucleotides read TGCAGTGCCCGGGGGTCCGCGGAGACCCAGTACTTC. Its protein product is CSARGSAETQYF. The chain couples TRBV20-1 to TRBJ2-5; D possibly corresponds to TRBD2 (6 bases). The germline gives CDR1 DFQATT, CDR2 SNEGSKA (reference sequence). The CDR3 is 12 amino acids. V lost 6 bases and J lost 5, with 13 bases in between.

The chain is built from TRBV27 and TRBJ2-1; D remains ambiguous. CDR1 is MNHEY and CDR2 is SMNVEV in the germline V gene (reference sequence). The CDR3 covers 15 residues. The V end was cut by 5 bases, the J end by 0 bases, with 11 bases between. In DNA form, the CDR3 reads TGTGCCAGCAGTCCCGGGTGGATCTCCTACAATGAGCAGTTCTTC. It translates to CASSPGWISYNEQFF.

Many counts were recorded for this clone. The chain carries TRBV25-1 and TRBJ2-1; the match to TRBD2 covers 12 bases. This CDR3 contains 14 residues. CDR1 MGHDK and CDR2 SYGVNS come from the germline V gene. V dropped 5 bases and J dropped 9; count of bases not matched to a gene: 5. Here the CDR3 reads CASSLAGGPGEQFF. CDR3 in DNA: TGTGCCAGCAGTCTAGCGGGGGGGCCGGGTGAGCAGTTCTTC.

This clone showed up many times. The gene calls are TRBV30 and TRBJ2-7; TRBD2 matches 7 bases. The CDR3 consists of 14 residues. The V and J ends lost 5 bases and 0 bases, in that order; junction bases with no gene match: 7. Germline assignment: CDR1 GTSNPN and CDR2 SVGIG (reference sequence). DNA of the CDR3: TGTGCCTGGGACTGGGGAGGGAGCTCCTACGAGCAGTACTTC. Amino acids: CAWDWGGSSYEQYF.

The V call is TRBV6-1, the J call TRBJ2-5; D is perhaps TRBD1 (5 bases). Trimming removed 7 bases at V and 3 bases at J, with 15 bases between. The CDR3 has 14 amino acids. CDR1 is MNHNS and CDR2 is SASEGT in the germline V gene. CDR3 loop: CASIFYRLKETQYF. DNA of the CDR3: TGTGCCAGCATTTTCTACAGGTTAAAAGAGACCCAGTACTTC.

A note on this clone: This clone may be a read error of a much larger clone one base away. J is TRBJ1-2 and V is TRBV20-1; weak D call: TRBD1 (6 bases). This CDR3 comprises 11 residues. Germline V CDR1 and CDR2: DFQATT, SNEGSKA (reference sequence). The CDR3 coding sequence is TGCATCGTACAGGGAGGCTATGGCTACACCTTC. Translating gives CIVQGGYGYTF.

V gene TRBV9 combines with J gene TRBJ2-5, with a weak D call TRBD2 (6 bases). This CDR3 has 14 residues. Germline V gene sequence: CDR1 SGDLS, CDR2 YYNGEE. Trimming took off 0 bases at V and 2 bases at J, with 8 bases between the two ends. The CDR3 nucleotides are TGTGCCAGCAGCGTAGGCGGGGTTCAAGAGACCCAGTACTTC. It is translated as CASSVGGVQETQYF.

This clone was recorded at least ten times. J is TRBJ2-3 and V is TRBV12-5; 7 positions agree with TRBD1. Germline CDR1 and CDR2: LGHNT and FRNRAP. The CDR3 spans 15 residues. With 1 base clipped from V and 3 bases from J, the junction kept 4 bases outside the gene matches. The DNA of the CDR3 is TGTGCTAGTGGTTTGGCAGCAGGGGGAACAGATACGCAGTATTTT. Its translation is CASGLAAGGTDTQYF.

This clone occurred many times. This chain connects TRBV7-9 to TRBJ2-2; D possibly matches TRBD1 or TRBD2 (5 bases each). The CDR3 spans 14 residues. From germline, CDR1 is SEHNR and CDR2 FQNEAQ (reference sequence). V dropped 3 bases and J dropped 6 bases, with 11 bases sitting between them. The CDR3 reads CASSLPSGPGELFF. CDR3 nucleotide sequence: TGTGCCAGCAGCTTGCCCTCGGGGCCCGGGGAGCTGTTTTTT.

This chain connects TRBV11-2 to TRBJ2-1; D possibly matches TRBD1 or TRBD2 (5 bases each). Trimming removed 0 bases at V and 2 bases at J, with 8 bases between. The CDR3 runs to 15 residues. Germline-derived CDR1 and CDR2 are SGHAT and FQNNGV. CDR3 protein: CASSLEGTTYNEQFF. In nucleotides, the CDR3 is TGTGCCAGCAGCTTAGAAGGGACCACCTACAATGAGCAGTTCTTC.

This clone appeared many times. The chain combines TRBV19 with TRBJ2-1, with 9 bases that match TRBD1. The CDR3 totals 15 residues. V dropped 8 bases and J dropped 8; count of bases not matched to a gene: 13. In germline, CDR1 is LNHDA, CDR2 SQIVND (reference sequence). DNA for the CDR3: TGTGCCAGTTCGGCGCCCGGGACAGGGAGTCATGAGCAGTTCTTC. Translation gives CASSAPGTGSHEQFF. Drawing the rest from reference TRBV19 and TRBJ2-1, the complete variable domain is DGGITQSPKYLFRKEGQNVTLSCEQNLNHDAMYWYRQDPGQGLRLIYYSQIVNDFQKGDIAEGYSVSREKKESFPLTVTSAQKNPTAFYLCASSAPGTGSHEQFFGPGTRLTVL.

This clone was seen repeatedly, ten times or more. The chain joins TRBV7-8 to TRBJ2-1, with 8 bases matching TRBD1. Germline lookup yields CDR1 SGHVS and CDR2 FQNEAQ. The CDR3 sequence is 17 residues long. Trimming cost V 4 bases and J 4 bases; bases outside gene matches: 12. CDR3 nucleotide sequence: TGTGCCAGCAGCTCAAGAGGTGGGACAGGAACATACAATGAGCAGTTCTTC. As protein: CASSSRGGTGTYNEQFF.

In its sample, this clone was seen many times. The V and J genes are TRBV9 and TRBJ2-7, with 8 bases lining up with TRBD1. The V segment lost 4 bases and the J segment 7 bases; nucleotides outside the gene matches: 10. The length of the CDR3 is 14 residues. Germline-derived CDR1 and CDR2 are SGDLS and YYNGEE. The CDR3 loop reads CASSPTTGVGEQYF. Here the CDR3 DNA reads TGTGCCAGCAGCCCGACGACAGGGGTAGGTGAGCAGTACTTC.